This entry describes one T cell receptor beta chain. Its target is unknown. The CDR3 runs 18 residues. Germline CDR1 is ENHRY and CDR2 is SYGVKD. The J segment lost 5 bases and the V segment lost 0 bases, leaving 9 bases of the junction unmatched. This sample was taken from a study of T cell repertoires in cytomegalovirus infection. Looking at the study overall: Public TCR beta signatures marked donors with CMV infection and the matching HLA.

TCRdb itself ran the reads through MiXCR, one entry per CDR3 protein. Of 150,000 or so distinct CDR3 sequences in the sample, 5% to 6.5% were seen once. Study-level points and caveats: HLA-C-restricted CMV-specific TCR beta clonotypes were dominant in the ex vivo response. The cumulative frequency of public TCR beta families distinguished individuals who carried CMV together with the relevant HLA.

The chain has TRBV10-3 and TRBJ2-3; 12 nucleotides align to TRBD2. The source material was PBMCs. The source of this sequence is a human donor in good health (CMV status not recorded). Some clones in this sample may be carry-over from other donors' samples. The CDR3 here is CAISESRASGGAVDTQYF. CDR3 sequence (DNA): TGTGCCATCAGTGAGTCCCGTGCTAGCGGGGGGGCCGTAGATACGCAGTATTTT.